The rows below give T cell receptor beta chains drawn from one sample of a study of patients and donors after allogeneic stem cell transplantation. Each CDR3 protein is one row after TCRdb ran MiXCR on the RT-PCR reads. Of about 15,000 distinct CDR3 sequences listed, 25% to 30% are singletons. The sequencing input was blood, either unsorted or a sorted T cell fraction (not recorded which). These receptors originate from a human donor who was either an allogeneic HSCT recipient or a stem cell or donor lymphocyte infusion donor (not recorded which). It is not recorded whose cells these are; they may come from a transplant donor. Each CDR3 is given with its conserved first and last residue. A D gene is named only where the DNA matches it firmly. Clone size is given for some rows only: seen once, a few or many times, or a class if the clone is expanded.

CDR3 protein: CASSKDRNYGYTF; CDR3 DNA: TGTGCCAGCAGCAAGGACCGCAACTATGGCTACACCTTC; V gene: TRBV7-9; D gene: .; J gene: TRBJ1-2; clone size: .
CDR3 protein: CASSLNYEQYF; CDR3 DNA: TGCGCCAGCAGCTTGAACTACGAGCAGTACTTC; V gene: TRBV5-1; D gene: .; J gene: TRBJ2-7; clone size: few
CDR3 protein: CAWSVSLVFRTEAFF; CDR3 DNA: TGTGCCTGGAGTGTCTCCCTAGTTTTCAGGACTGAAGCTTTCTTT; V gene: TRBV30; D gene: .; J gene: TRBJ1-1; clone size: .
CDR3 protein: CASSPWDSYSNQPQHF; CDR3 DNA: TGTGCCAGCAGTCCTTGGGACAGTTATAGCAATCAGCCCCAGCATTTT; V gene: TRBV28; D gene: TRBD1; J gene: TRBJ1-5; clone size: .
CDR3 protein: CASSRPSGTGANVLTF; CDR3 DNA: TGTGCCAGCAGCCGGCCTTCAGGGACTGGGGCCAACGTCCTGACTTTC; V gene: TRBV12-3/TRBV12-4; D gene: .; J gene: TRBJ2-6; clone size: many
CDR3 protein: CASSQGSDEKLFF; CDR3 DNA: TGCGCCAGCAGCCAAGGGTCCGATGAAAAACTGTTTTTT; V gene: TRBV4-3; D gene: .; J gene: TRBJ1-4; clone size: few
CDR3 protein: CASSLRGRNSPLHF; CDR3 DNA: TGCGCCAGCAGCTTGCGGGGCAGGAATTCACCCCTCCACTTT; V gene: TRBV5-1; D gene: .; J gene: TRBJ1-6; clone size: .
CDR3 protein: CASRGQGVPRQPQHF; CDR3 DNA: TGTGCCAGCAGGGGACAGGGTGTTCCACGGCAGCCCCAGCATTTT; V gene: TRBV28; D gene: TRBD1; J gene: TRBJ1-5; clone size: many
CDR3 protein: CASKPNGGETETQYF; CDR3 DNA: TGTGCCAGCAAGCCCAACGGGGGCGAAACGGAGACCCAGTACTTC; V gene: TRBV6-5; D gene: .; J gene: TRBJ2-5; clone size: .
CDR3 protein: CATSRTRDRPGNTIYF; CDR3 DNA: TGTGCCACCAGCAGAACTCGCGACAGGCCTGGAAACACCATATATTTT; V gene: TRBV15; D gene: .; J gene: TRBJ1-3; clone size: .
CDR3 protein: CASSSTASGSPLHF; CDR3 DNA: TGTGCCAGCAGCTCGACAGCTTCAGGATCACCCCTCCACTTT; V gene: TRBV7-3; D gene: .; J gene: TRBJ1-6; clone size: many
CDR3 protein: CASSVWTGPGNTIYF; CDR3 DNA: TGTGCCAGCAGCGTATGGACAGGGCCTGGAAACACCATATATTTT; V gene: TRBV9; D gene: TRBD1; J gene: TRBJ1-3; clone size: .
CDR3 protein: CASSLFPRTEAFF; CDR3 DNA: TGTGCCAGCAGTTTATTCCCCCGGACGGAAGCTTTCTTT; V gene: TRBV12-3/TRBV12-4; D gene: .; J gene: TRBJ1-1; clone size: .
CDR3 protein: CASSLDGTAAYEQYF; CDR3 DNA: TGCGCCAGCAGCTTGGATGGGACAGCGGCCTACGAGCAGTACTTC; V gene: TRBV5-1; D gene: TRBD1; J gene: TRBJ2-7; clone size: .
CDR3 protein: CASSQGRDRNEKLFF; CDR3 DNA: TGTGCCAGCAGCCAAGGGAGGGACAGAAATGAAAAACTGTTTTTT; V gene: TRBV3-1; D gene: TRBD1; J gene: TRBJ1-4; clone size: once
CDR3 protein: CASSLAGGYGYTF; CDR3 DNA: TGTGCCAGCAGCTTAGCGGGGGGCTATGGCTACACCTTC; V gene: TRBV7-8; D gene: .; J gene: TRBJ1-2; clone size: few
CDR3 protein: CAISESTGARYTGELFF; CDR3 DNA: TGTGCCATCAGTGAGTCGACAGGGGCGAGGTACACCGGGGAGCTGTTTTTT; V gene: TRBV10-3; D gene: TRBD1; J gene: TRBJ2-2; clone size: .
CDR3 protein: CASTPGQAKRGYTF; CDR3 DNA: TGTGCCAGCACCCCGGGGCAGGCCAAAAGGGGCTACACCTTC; V gene: TRBV28; D gene: .; J gene: TRBJ1-2; clone size: few
CDR3 protein: CATRDRRTEGYTF; CDR3 DNA: TGTGCCACCAGGGACCGTCGGACGGAGGGCTACACCTTC; V gene: TRBV15; D gene: .; J gene: TRBJ1-2; clone size: .
CDR3 protein: CASRSPGAGSNQPQHF; CDR3 DNA: TGTGCCAGCAGATCCCCGGGGGCGGGAAGCAATCAGCCCCAGCATTTT; V gene: TRBV28; D gene: .; J gene: TRBJ1-5; clone size: .
CDR3 protein: CASSTGTAGTQYF; CDR3 DNA: TGTGCCAGCAGCACAGGGACTGCGGGGACCCAGTACTTC; V gene: TRBV27; D gene: .; J gene: TRBJ2-5; clone size: .
CDR3 protein: CASSLQPDRGGRSYNSPLHF; CDR3 DNA: TGTGCCAGCAGCCTCCAACCGGACAGGGGAGGGAGATCCTATAATTCACCCCTCCACTTT; V gene: TRBV4-2; D gene: TRBD1; J gene: TRBJ1-6; clone size: .
CDR3 protein: CSANQGSEHQPQHF; CDR3 DNA: TGCAGTGCTAACCAGGGGTCGGAGCATCAGCCCCAGCATTTT; V gene: TRBV20-1; D gene: .; J gene: TRBJ1-5; clone size: few
CDR3 protein: CASRPTQGEAFF; CDR3 DNA: TGCGCCAGCAGACCGACCCAGGGAGAAGCTTTCTTT; V gene: TRBV5-1; D gene: .; J gene: TRBJ1-1; clone size: few
CDR3 protein: CASSHVSTTEAFF; CDR3 DNA: TGTGCCAGCAGTCACGTCTCAACCACTGAAGCTTTCTTT; V gene: TRBV27; D gene: .; J gene: TRBJ1-1; clone size: few
CDR3 protein: CASSLGREESGYTF; CDR3 DNA: TGCGCCAGCAGCTTGGGCAGGGAAGAGAGTGGCTACACCTTC; V gene: TRBV5-1; D gene: .; J gene: TRBJ1-2; clone size: few
CDR3 protein: CASSLEPYNSPLHF; CDR3 DNA: TGCGCCAGCAGCTTGGAGCCCTATAATTCACCCCTCCACTTT; V gene: TRBV5-1; D gene: .; J gene: TRBJ1-6; clone size: few
CDR3 protein: CASSELGGTEAFF; CDR3 DNA: TGTGCCAGCAGCGAGTTAGGGGGCACTGAAGCTTTCTTT; V gene: TRBV4-2; D gene: .; J gene: TRBJ1-1; clone size: few
CDR3 protein: CASSPTGLVKNIQYF; CDR3 DNA: TGTGCCAGCAGCCCGACAGGGCTGGTCAAAAACATTCAGTACTTC; V gene: TRBV7-9; D gene: TRBD1; J gene: TRBJ2-4; clone size: once
CDR3 protein: CASSQRTGAYEQYF; CDR3 DNA: TGCGCCAGCAGCCAAAGGACAGGGGCCTACGAGCAGTACTTC; V gene: TRBV4-3; D gene: TRBD1; J gene: TRBJ2-7; clone size: few
CDR3 protein: CASSASPNTEAFF; CDR3 DNA: TGTGCCAGCAGCGCATCACCGAACACTGAAGCTTTCTTT; V gene: TRBV9; D gene: .; J gene: TRBJ1-1; clone size: many
CDR3 protein: CASSLSKTFGGITEAFF; CDR3 DNA: TGTGCCAGCAGCTTAAGCAAAACCTTCGGGGGGATCACTGAAGCTTTCTTT; V gene: TRBV7-9; D gene: .; J gene: TRBJ1-1; clone size: .
CDR3 protein: CASSLRQATNEKLFF; CDR3 DNA: TGTGCCAGCAGCCTACGACAGGCAACTAATGAAAAACTGTTTTTT; V gene: TRBV7-9; D gene: .; J gene: TRBJ1-4; clone size: .